This T cell receptor beta chain was recovered during a study of blood T cell repertoires in COVID-19. Study-level background: Researchers got acute and convalescent COVID-19 samples from the United States, Italy and Spain.

Germline V CDR1 and CDR2: SNHLY, FYNNEI. The V end was cut by 0 bases, the J end by 10 bases, with 13 bases between. The CDR3 spans 14 residues. Authors' methods: Quantification of nucleated cells was approximated via reference gene primer amplification. Using immunoSEQ multiplex PCR, the repertoire was profiled, and TCRdb retains in-frame clones only, with some absent. The DNA was the basis for D and trimming; V, J and clone size are from that table. The sample has more than 150,000 clones; over 70% are singletons. The receptor was derived from a man aged 55 to 70 with acute or convalescent COVID-19. Sequenced sample: peripheral blood. The chain uses TRBV2 and TRBJ2-4; the D gene is possibly TRBD2 (5 bases). The CDR3 DNA follows: TGTGCCAGCAGTGAAGCGCTTCCGGGGTGGATTCAGTACTTC. Amino acid sequence: CASSEALPGWIQYF.